This TCR beta chain was recorded in a study of T cell responses to AZD1222 COVID-19 vaccine. Some clones are missing from TCRdb's copy, which holds only in-frame ones; the method was immunoSEQ multiplex PCR. The sample holds approximately 84,000 clones, approximately 90% seen once. Germline CDR1 and CDR2: SEHNR and FQNEAQ (reference sequence). V was shortened by 0 bases and J by 7 bases, with 12 bases between the two germline ends. The CDR3 length is 15 residues. This TCR was sampled from an adult in good health. The sample was peripheral blood, taken on day 0 of AZD1222 vaccination. The chain is built from TRBV7-9 and TRBJ1-4; D perhaps matches TRBD1 (6 bases). The CDR3 is CASSLAGALSEKLFF. The CDR3 bases are TGTGCCAGCAGCTTAGCGGGGGCGCTTAGTGAAAAACTGTTTTTT.